What follows are 30 T cell receptor beta chains derived from one specimen sequenced in a study of cytomegalovirus exposure and HLA in healthy donors. The PCR ran on 60 Vbeta and 13 Jbeta primers. Some clones are missing from TCRdb's copy, which holds only in-frame ones; the method was immunoSEQ multiplex PCR. In the table there are roughly 130,000 clones, 74% of which are singletons. Input material: PBMCs. The receptors shown here come from a woman aged 45-59 years in good health and CMV-seropositive.

This chain links TRBV6-1 with TRBJ1-6; D is ambiguous. The CDR3 has 14 amino acids. The V and J ends lost 6 bases and 7 bases respectively, with 13 bases between them. Germline values: CDR1 MNHNS, CDR2 SASEGT. DNA for the CDR3: TGTGCCAGCAGCTTTCAGGTGGGCAATTCACCCCTCCACTTT. Translation: CASSFQVGNSPLHF.

J is TRBJ2-1 and V is TRBV5-8, with a weak D call TRBD2 (5 bases). The germline gives CDR1 SGHTS, CDR2 YDEGEE. V was cut by 4 bases and J by 1 base, with 15 bases left in between. This CDR3 has 16 amino acids. In DNA, the CDR3 is TGTGCCAGCAGCCCCCTGGCGAGGGAATCCTACAATGAGCAGTTCTTC. It specifies CASSPLARESYNEQFF. Using reference TRBV5-8 and TRBJ2-1 for the parts outside the CDR3, the full variable domain is EAGVTQSPTHLIKTRGQQATLRCSPISGHTSVYWYQQALGLGLQFLLWYDEGEERNRGNFPPRFSGRQFPNYSSELNVNALELEDSALYLCASSPLARESYNEQFFGPGTRLTVL.

The CDR3 DNA reads TGTGCCAGCAGCTTAGTTGCGTTGAACACTGAAGCTTTCTTT. Translation gives CASSLVALNTEAFF. J is TRBJ1-1 and V is TRBV7-9; D is undetermined. The CDR3 loop spans 14 amino acids. Trimming pared 1 base from V and 0 bases from J, leaving 6 bases between. Germline loops: CDR1 SEHNR, CDR2 FQNEAQ (reference sequence).

This clone has a handful of counts. The rearrangement joins TRBV7-9 to TRBJ1-2; possibly TRBD1 for D (5 bases). The CDR3 loop spans 15 amino acids. The V end lost 1 base, the J end lost 6 bases, and 15 bases lay between the germline ends. Germline values: CDR1 SEHNR, CDR2 FQNEAQ (reference sequence). In DNA form, the CDR3 reads TGTGCCAGCAGCTTAGGTTGGCAGGGTGGGAATGGCTACACCTTC. This translates into CASSLGWQGGNGYTF.

The chain has TRBV15 and TRBJ2-3; D is unclear. The CDR3 has 15 amino acids. The germline V gene encodes CDR1 LNHNV and CDR2 YYDKDF (reference sequence). V shed 5 bases and J shed 3 bases, with 15 bases lying between them. CDR3 sequence: CATSAISPHTDTQYF. CDR3 nucleotides: TGTGCCACCAGCGCGATTAGCCCGCATACAGATACGCAGTATTTT.

The DNA for the CDR3 is TGTGCCAGTAGTATAGGCGGGTTTCCTAACTATGGCTACACCTTC. This sequence encodes CASSIGGFPNYGYTF. V gene TRBV19 combines with J gene TRBJ1-2; D call uncertain. The CDR3 consists of 15 residues. In germline, CDR1 is LNHDA, CDR2 SQIVND (reference sequence). Trimming left V 1 base short and J 0 bases short, with 9 bases between.

The chain combines TRBV19 with TRBJ2-7; no reliable D call. The V end was cut by 5 bases, the J end by 3 bases, with 17 bases between. The CDR3 spans 15 residues. Per germline, CDR1 LNHDA and CDR2 SQIVND (reference sequence). The chain's CDR3 is CASSHASILGYEQYF. In nucleotides, the CDR3 is TGTGCCAGTAGTCACGCCTCGATACTTGGCTACGAGCAGTACTTC.

J is TRBJ2-2 and V is TRBV9; D gene ambiguous. V lost 0 bases and J lost 4, with 10 bases in between. Germline CDR1 is SGDLS and CDR2 is YYNGEE. The CDR3 covers 15 residues. The CDR3 region has the DNA TGTGCCAGCAGCGTAGTCCCAGATGGCACCGGGGAGCTGTTTTTT. Amino acid sequence: CASSVVPDGTGELFF. Together with reference TRBV9 and TRBJ2-2, the CDR3 gives the full variable domain: DSGVTQTPKHLITATGQRVTLRCSPRSGDLSVYWYQQSLDQGLQFLIQYYNGEERAKGNILERFSAQQFPDLHSELNLSSLELGDSALYFCASSVVPDGTGELFFGEGSRLTVL.

This clone has a handful of counts. This sequence joins TRBV5-1 and TRBJ2-1, with D perhaps matching TRBD1 (6 bases). Per germline, CDR1 SGHRS and CDR2 YFSETQ. V was trimmed by 4 bases and J by 3 bases, leaving 11 bases between them. This CDR3 contains 14 residues. CDR3 in amino acids: CASSPTGNYNEQFF. CDR3 DNA sequence: TGCGCCAGCAGCCCGACAGGAAACTACAATGAGCAGTTCTTC.

This chain links TRBV5-1 with TRBJ1-1; no clear D gene. V lost 0 bases and J 2 bases, leaving 11 bases between the germline ends. CDR1 is SGHRS, CDR2 YFSETQ, per germline. CDR3 size: 15 residues. The CDR3 nucleotides are TGCGCCAGCAGCTTGGATGGGAGGCGAAACACTGAAGCTTTCTTT. This encodes CASSLDGRRNTEAFF.

The rearrangement uses TRBV5-1 and TRBJ2-1, with D tentatively TRBD1 (5 bases). V lost 6 bases and J 0 bases, leaving 13 bases between the germline ends. The CDR3 has 15 amino acids. The V gene's germline CDR1 is SGHRS and CDR2 YFSETQ. CDR3 amino acids: CASNLDTFSYNEQFF. CDR3 DNA sequence: TGCGCCAGCAACCTGGACACCTTCTCCTACAATGAGCAGTTCTTC.

The CDR3 is CASSDYRESAPLHF. CDR3 sequence (DNA): TGTGCCAGCAGCGACTACAGGGAAAGCGCACCCCTCCACTTT. V and J are TRBV9 and TRBJ1-6, with a possible D match to TRBD1 (6 bases). Trimming shortened V by 3 bases and J by 11 bases, and 15 bases separated the two germline ends. The CDR3 spans 14 residues. CDR1 is SGDLS, CDR2 YYNGEE, per germline.

This clone was seen only once. The chain joins TRBV4-3 to TRBJ2-2; 8 bases align to TRBD2. Germline CDR1 is LGHNA and CDR2 is YSLEER. The CDR3 consists of 17 residues. V shed 0 bases and J 7 bases; nucleotides not matched to a gene: 10. CDR3 sequence (DNA): TGCGCCAGCAGCCAAGAGACTAGCGCCTTAACGGGCGGGGAGCTGTTTTTT. This gives the protein CASSQETSALTGGELFF.

Written as DNA, the CDR3 is TGTGCCAGCAGCCCAAGCGCACGGGGGTGGGTTAGGAATGAGCAGTTCTTC. It codes for CASSPSARGWVRNEQFF. The chain employs TRBV7-9 and TRBJ2-1, with D possibly TRBD2 on 6 matching bases. V was cut by 5 bases and J by 7 bases, with 24 bases left in between. This CDR3 has 17 residues. Germline-derived CDR1 and CDR2 are SEHNR and FQNEAQ (reference sequence).

The rearrangement links TRBV4-2 to TRBJ1-3; D call uncertain. The CDR3 has 16 residues. The germline V and J ends were trimmed by 1 base and 0 bases, with 10 bases remaining between them. Germline CDR1 is LGHNA and CDR2 is YNFKEQ. The CDR3 DNA reads TGTGCCAGCAGCCAAGTACGGGTAAACTCTGGAAACACCATATATTTT. Amino acids: CASSQVRVNSGNTIYF.

The chain recombines TRBV19 with TRBJ2-1; 9 bases fit TRBD2. From germline, CDR1 is LNHDA and CDR2 SQIVND (reference sequence). The CDR3 spans 13 residues. Trimming cost V 7 bases and J 8 bases; bases outside gene matches: 6. CDR3 region: CASTSGTFDEQFF. DNA of the CDR3: TGTGCCAGTACTAGCGGGACCTTCGATGAGCAGTTCTTC.

V gene TRBV4-2 combines with J gene TRBJ2-2, with TRBD1 matching 9 bases. CDR3 length: 18 residues. Germline CDR1 reads LGHNA; CDR2 reads YNFKEQ. V dropped 1 base and J dropped 4; count of bases not matched to a gene: 10. The CDR3 is CASSQGTGEPAFTGELFF. In nucleotides, the CDR3 is TGTGCCAGCAGCCAAGGGACAGGGGAGCCCGCGTTCACCGGGGAGCTGTTTTTT.

V is TRBV7-2 and J is TRBJ1-5, with TRBD1 matching 9 bases. Per germline, CDR1 SGHTA and CDR2 FQGNSA. CDR3 size: 15 residues. V dropped 2 bases and J dropped 5; count of bases not matched to a gene: 4. The CDR3 protein is CASSLTGQGHQPQHF. The CDR3 nucleotides read TGTGCCAGCAGCTTAACCGGACAGGGGCATCAGCCCCAGCATTTT.

The chain employs TRBV28 and TRBJ1-6; 10 positions agree with TRBD1. Germline V gene lookup returns CDR1 MDHEN and CDR2 SYDVKM. The CDR3 is 13 amino acids. V lost 10 bases to trimming and J lost 10 bases; unmatched junction nucleotides: 7. The CDR3 DNA reads as TGTGCCACCCCCGGACAGGGGGACTCACCCCTCCACTTT. Protein: CATPGQGDSPLHF.

This chain joins TRBV7-8 and TRBJ2-5; 7 bases agree with TRBD2. CDR1 is SGHVS and CDR2 is FQNEAQ in the germline V gene. This CDR3 has 15 amino acids. Trimming at V came to 6 bases and at J to 0 bases, leaving 7 bases not matched to a gene. CDR3 region: CASSAPGGDQETQYF. CDR3 nucleotide sequence: TGTGCCAGCAGTGCGCCTGGGGGGGACCAAGAGACCCAGTACTTC.

The rearrangement uses TRBV9 and TRBJ2-7; 8 nucleotides match TRBD2. CDR1 SGDLS and CDR2 YYNGEE come from the germline V gene. With 0 bases clipped from V and 7 bases from J, the junction kept 12 bases outside the gene matches. The CDR3 extends over 16 amino acids. The CDR3 DNA is TGTGCCAGCAGCGTAGGTCGCGACGGGGGGGCCTGGGAGCAGTACTTC. Its translation is CASSVGRDGGAWEQYF.

The sample holds a few counts of this clone. The CDR3 nucleotides are TGTGCCAGCAGTGTGACAGGGGCCGGTGGCTACACCTTC. Encoded protein: CASSVTGAGGYTF. V is TRBV25-1 and J is TRBJ1-2, with 8 bases fitting TRBD1. From germline, CDR1 is MGHDK and CDR2 SYGVNS. The junction had 5 bases not matched to a gene; V was cut back by 4 bases and J by 7 bases. CDR3 size: 13 residues.

This chain connects TRBV4-2 to TRBJ2-2, with D unresolved. Germline-derived CDR1 and CDR2 are LGHNA and YNFKEQ. CDR3 length equals 14 residues. V was cut by 4 bases and J by 8 bases, with 14 bases left in between. In nucleotides, the CDR3 is TGTGCCAGCAGCCCCGAGGCAGTTACTGGGGAGCTGTTTTTT. It codes for CASSPEAVTGELFF.

As regards this clone: The conserved phenylalanine or tryptophan normally closing the CDR3 is absent here, so this likely arose from a read error. CDR3 sequence (DNA): TGCACCAGCAGCCAAGTAGCGGTTCCCTATGGCTACACCTCC. Translated: CTSSQVAVPYGYTS. J is TRBJ1-2 and V is TRBV4-3; D unresolved. The CDR3 is 14 residues long. CDR1 is LGHNA and CDR2 is YSLEER in the germline V gene.

The CDR3: CASSYSVGTGNGYTF. The CDR3 nucleotides read TGTGCCAGCAGTTACTCGGTCGGGACAGGAAACGGCTACACCTTC. The rearrangement uses TRBV6-5 and TRBJ1-2; 8 bases agree with TRBD1. The CDR3 sequence is 15 residues long. The germline CDR1 and CDR2 sequences are MNHEY and SVGAGI. Losses at the gene ends were 0 bases for V and 8 bases for J; bases not matched to a gene: 8.

This clone was counted between two and nine times. The chain recombines TRBV5-6 with TRBJ1-6; no reliable D call. This CDR3 is 13 amino acids long. CDR1 and CDR2 from the germline V gene are SGHDT and YYEEEE. V lost 5 bases to trimming and J lost 3 bases, with 6 bases between them. CDR3 bases: TGTGCCAGCAGGGCAGGCTATAATTCACCCCTCCACTTT. This translates into CASRAGYNSPLHF.

As DNA, the CDR3 is TGTGCCAGCAGCCCCAGGGCTCCGAGGAACACTGAAGCTTTCTTT. Translation: CASSPRAPRNTEAFF. The chain has TRBV7-9 and TRBJ1-1, with D tentatively TRBD1 (5 bases). Germline V gives CDR1 SEHNR, CDR2 FQNEAQ (reference sequence). V was cut by 5 bases and J by 1 base, with 14 bases left in between. CDR3 size: 15 residues.

The chain employs TRBV10-1 and TRBJ2-1; no definite D call. The CDR3 extends over 12 amino acids. Trimming cost V 5 bases and J 2 bases, with 4 bases left between them. The V gene's germline CDR1 is WNHNN and CDR2 SYGVQD (reference sequence). The chain's CDR3 is CASSPAYNEQFF. Written as DNA, the CDR3 is TGCGCCAGCAGTCCGGCCTACAATGAGCAGTTCTTC.

The chain is built from TRBV7-2 and TRBJ2-5, with a tentative D call TRBD1 (6 bases). Trimming removed 5 bases from V and 4 bases from J, with 14 bases in between. This CDR3 has 14 residues. Germline V lookup: CDR1 SGHTA, CDR2 FQGNSA. The CDR3 protein is CASSLTGKAETQYF. The CDR3 DNA is TGTGCCAGCAGCCTTACAGGGAAGGCAGAGACCCAGTACTTC.

This chain links TRBV7-2 with TRBJ2-3, with D perhaps matching TRBD1 (5 bases). This CDR3 has 14 amino acids. Deletions cut 4 bases from V and 6 bases from J, with 14 bases between. The germline gives CDR1 SGHTA, CDR2 FQGNSA. The chain's CDR3 is CASSSSSPGDTQYF. CDR3 bases: TGTGCCAGCAGCTCCTCGTCGCCAGGGGATACGCAGTATTTT.